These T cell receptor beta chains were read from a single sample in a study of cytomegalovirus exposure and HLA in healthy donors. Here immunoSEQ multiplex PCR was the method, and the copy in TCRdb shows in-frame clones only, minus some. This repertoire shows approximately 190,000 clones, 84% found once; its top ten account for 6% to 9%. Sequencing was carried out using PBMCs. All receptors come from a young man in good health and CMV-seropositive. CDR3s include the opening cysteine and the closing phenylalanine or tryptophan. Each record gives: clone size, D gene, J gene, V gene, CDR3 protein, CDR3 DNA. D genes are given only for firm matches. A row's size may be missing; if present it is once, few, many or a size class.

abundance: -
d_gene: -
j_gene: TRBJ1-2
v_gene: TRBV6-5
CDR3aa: CASRGDAYGYTF
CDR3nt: TGTGCCAGCAGAGGGGATGCCTATGGCTACACCTTC

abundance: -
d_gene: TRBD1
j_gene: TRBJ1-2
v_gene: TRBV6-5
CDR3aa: CASQDRSDYGYTF
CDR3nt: TGTGCCAGCCAGGACAGGAGCGACTATGGCTACACCTTC

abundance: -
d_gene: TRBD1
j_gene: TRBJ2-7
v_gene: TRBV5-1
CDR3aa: CASSLDRVGEQYF
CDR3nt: TGCGCCAGCAGCTTAGACAGGGTTGGGGAGCAGTACTTC

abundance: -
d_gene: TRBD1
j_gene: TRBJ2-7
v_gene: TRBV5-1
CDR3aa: CASSRDRVTYEQYF
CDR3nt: TGCGCCAGCAGCCGGGACAGGGTAACTTACGAGCAGTACTTC

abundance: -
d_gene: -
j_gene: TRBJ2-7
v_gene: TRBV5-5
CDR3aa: CASSLEGRGTPEQYF
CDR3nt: TGTGCCAGCAGCTTGGAAGGCAGGGGAACACCCGAGCAGTACTTC

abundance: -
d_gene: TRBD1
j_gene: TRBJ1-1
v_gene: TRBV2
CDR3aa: CASNPPALETGWYTEAFF
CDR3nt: TGTGCCAGCAACCCTCCGGCCTTAGAGACAGGGTGGTACACTGAAGCTTTCTTT

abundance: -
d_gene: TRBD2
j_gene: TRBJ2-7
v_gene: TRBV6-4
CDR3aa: CASSDCQVAGGPYEQYF
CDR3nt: TGTGCCAGCAGTGATTGCCAAGTAGCGGGAGGGCCCTACGAGCAGTACTTC

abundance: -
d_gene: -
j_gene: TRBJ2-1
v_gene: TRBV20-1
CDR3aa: CSAPLYNEQFF
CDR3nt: TGCAGTGCTCCACTCTACAATGAGCAGTTCTTC

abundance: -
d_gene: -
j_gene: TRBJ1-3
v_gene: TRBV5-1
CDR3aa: CASSLDPDSPWGNTIYF
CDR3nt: TGCGCCAGCAGCTTGGACCCGGACAGTCCATGGGGAAACACCATATATTTT

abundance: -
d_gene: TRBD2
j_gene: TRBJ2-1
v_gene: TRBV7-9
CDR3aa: CASSSRGSSYNEQFF
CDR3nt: TGTGCCAGCAGCTCCCGCGGGAGCTCCTACAATGAGCAGTTCTTC

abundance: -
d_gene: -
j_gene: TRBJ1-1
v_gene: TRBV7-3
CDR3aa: CASSLGGGPPSNTEAFF
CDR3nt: TGTGCCAGCAGCTTAGGGGGGGGACCACCCTCGAACACTGAAGCTTTCTTT

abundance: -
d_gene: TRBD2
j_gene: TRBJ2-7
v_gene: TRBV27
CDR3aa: CASSPRGGWVYEQYF
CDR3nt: TGTGCCAGCAGTCCCCGCGGGGGATGGGTCTACGAGCAGTACTTC

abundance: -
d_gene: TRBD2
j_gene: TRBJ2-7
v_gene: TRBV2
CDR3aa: CASSGRSYEQYF
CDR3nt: TGTGCCTCCAGCGGGAGGAGTTACGAGCAGTACTTC

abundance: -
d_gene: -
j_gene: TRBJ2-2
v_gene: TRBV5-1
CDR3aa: CASSPRGANTGELFF
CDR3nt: TGCGCCAGCAGCCCAAGAGGCGCGAACACCGGGGAGCTGTTTTTT

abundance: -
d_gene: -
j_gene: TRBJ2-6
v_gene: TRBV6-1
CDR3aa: CASTTDRSGANVLTF
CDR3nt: TGTGCCAGCACCACTGACAGATCTGGGGCCAACGTCCTGACTTTC

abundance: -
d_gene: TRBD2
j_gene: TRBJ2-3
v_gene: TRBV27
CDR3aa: CASRGLAGGHTPDTQYF
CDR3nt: TGTGCCAGCAGAGGGCTAGCGGGAGGTCATACCCCAGATACGCAGTATTTT

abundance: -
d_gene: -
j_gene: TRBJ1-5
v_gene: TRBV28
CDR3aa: CASSLGTSNQPQHF
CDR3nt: TGTGCCAGCAGTCTAGGGACAAGCAATCAGCCCCAGCATTTT

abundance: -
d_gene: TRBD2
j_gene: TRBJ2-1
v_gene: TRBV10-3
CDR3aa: CAIGTSGPNEQFF
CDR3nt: TGTGCCATCGGGACTAGCGGCCCCAATGAGCAGTTCTTC

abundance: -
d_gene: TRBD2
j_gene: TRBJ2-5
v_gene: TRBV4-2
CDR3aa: CASSLRLAGDQETQYF
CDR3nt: TGTGCCAGCAGCCTTCGACTAGCGGGGGACCAAGAGACCCAGTACTTC

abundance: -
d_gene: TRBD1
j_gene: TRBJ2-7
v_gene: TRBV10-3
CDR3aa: CAITRTGSGSGEQYF
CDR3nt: TGTGCCATCACTAGGACAGGATCGGGATCCGGCGAGCAGTACTTC

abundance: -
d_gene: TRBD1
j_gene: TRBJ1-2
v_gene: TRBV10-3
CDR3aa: CAIPDRGRNGYTF
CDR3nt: TGTGCCATCCCCGACAGGGGCCGCAATGGCTACACCTTC

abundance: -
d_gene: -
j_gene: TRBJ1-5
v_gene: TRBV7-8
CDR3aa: CASSLYLGTSNQPQHF
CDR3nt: TGTGCCAGCAGCTTATATTTGGGCACGAGCAATCAGCCCCAGCATTTT

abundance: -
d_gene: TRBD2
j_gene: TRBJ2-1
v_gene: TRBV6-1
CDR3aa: CASSVLGTSIYNEQFF
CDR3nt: TGTGCCAGCAGTGTACTGGGGACTAGCATTTACAATGAGCAGTTCTTC

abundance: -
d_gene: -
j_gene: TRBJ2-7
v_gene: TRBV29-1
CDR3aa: CSVLERGYEQYF
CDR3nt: TGCAGCGTCCTAGAACGGGGCTACGAGCAGTACTTC

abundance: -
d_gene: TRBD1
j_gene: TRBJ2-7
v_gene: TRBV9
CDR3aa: CASSVAGQGGYEQYF
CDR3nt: TGTGCCAGCAGCGTAGCGGGACAGGGAGGCTACGAGCAGTACTTC

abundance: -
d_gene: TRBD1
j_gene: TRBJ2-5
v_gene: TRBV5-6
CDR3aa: CATRGQGKTQYF
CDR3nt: TGTGCCACTCGGGGACAGGGGAAGACCCAGTACTTC

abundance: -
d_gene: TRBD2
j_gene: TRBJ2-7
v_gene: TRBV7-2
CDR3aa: CASSSAAGGIYEQYF
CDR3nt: TGTGCCAGCAGCTCGGCAGCGGGAGGTATATACGAGCAGTACTTC

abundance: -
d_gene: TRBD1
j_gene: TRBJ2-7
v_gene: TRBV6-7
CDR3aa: CASSRQGRWTYEQYF
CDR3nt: TGTGCCAGCAGCCGACAGGGCCGGTGGACCTACGAGCAGTACTTC

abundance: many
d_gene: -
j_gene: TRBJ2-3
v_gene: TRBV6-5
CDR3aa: CASIAQAGDTQYF
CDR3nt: TGTGCCAGCATCGCTCAGGCAGGAGATACGCAGTATTTT

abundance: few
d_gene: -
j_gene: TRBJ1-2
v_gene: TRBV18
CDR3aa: CASSPEDLWDYGYTF
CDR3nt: TGTGCCAGCTCACCGGAGGATCTTTGGGACTATGGCTACACCTTC

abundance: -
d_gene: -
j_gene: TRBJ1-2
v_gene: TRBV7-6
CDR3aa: CASSPFGEGIYGYTF
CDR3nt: TGTGCCAGCAGCCCGTTCGGGGAGGGCATCTATGGCTACACCTTC

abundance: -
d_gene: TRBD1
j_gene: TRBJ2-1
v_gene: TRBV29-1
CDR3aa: CSVPRGQGLLPDNEQFF
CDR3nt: TGCAGCGTGCCCCGGGGACAGGGCCTCCTCCCGGACAATGAGCAGTTCTTC

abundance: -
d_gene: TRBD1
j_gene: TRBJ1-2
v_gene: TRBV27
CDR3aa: CASSLSRTGGNYGYTF
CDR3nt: TGTGCCAGCAGTTTATCAAGGACAGGGGGTAACTATGGCTACACCTTC

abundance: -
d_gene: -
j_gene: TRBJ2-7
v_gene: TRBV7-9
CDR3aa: CASSPQGRVDF
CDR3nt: TGTGCCAGCAGCCCACAAGGCCGGGTGGACTTC

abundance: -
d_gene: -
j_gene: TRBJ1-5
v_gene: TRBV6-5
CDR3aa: CAVGPYSNQPQHF
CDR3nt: TGTGCCGTCGGTCCGTATAGCAATCAGCCCCAGCATTTT

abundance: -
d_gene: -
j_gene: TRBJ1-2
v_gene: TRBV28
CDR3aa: CASSLAGGNYGYTF
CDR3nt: TGTGCCAGCAGTTTGGCGGGGGGTAACTATGGCTACACCTTC

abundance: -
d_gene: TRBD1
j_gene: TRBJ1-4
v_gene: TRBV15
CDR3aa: CATSTRTGEEGEKLFF
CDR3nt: TGTGCCACCAGCACCCGGACAGGGGAAGAAGGTGAAAAACTGTTTTTT

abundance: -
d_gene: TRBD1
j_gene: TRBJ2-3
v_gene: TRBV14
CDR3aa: CASSQHRDRGNTDTQYF
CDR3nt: TGTGCCAGCAGCCAGCACCGGGACAGGGGAAACACAGATACGCAGTATTTT

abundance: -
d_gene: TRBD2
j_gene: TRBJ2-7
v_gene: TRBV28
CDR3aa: CASSLSVTSGISYEQYF
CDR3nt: TGTGCCAGCAGTTTATCTGTGACTAGCGGGATCTCCTACGAGCAGTACTTC

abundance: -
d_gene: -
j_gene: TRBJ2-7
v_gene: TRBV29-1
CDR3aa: CSVEDRAAGQYF
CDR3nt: TGCAGCGTTGAAGATCGAGCCGCAGGGCAGTACTTC